The 12 T cell receptor beta chains given below trace back to one sample, sequenced in a study of vaccination and CD4 T cells after COVID-19. Sequencing of the DNA from cultured CD4+ T cells was carried out with the Oncomine TCR Beta short-read assay. TCRdb fed the PCR reads into MiXCR, producing one record per CDR3 protein. The sample holds over 10,000 distinct CDR3 sequences, about 36% seen once. These receptors lack a known antigen. Treatment in this sample: roughly 10-day PBMC culture with coronavirus spike peptide pools or control peptides (ViraFEST assay). The sequenced sample consisted of cultured CD4+ T cells from blood. These receptors were taken from a human donor with COVID-19.

CDR3 residues: CASSLEGLETQYF. CDR3 DNA: TGTGCCAGCAGCTTAGAGGGTTTAGAGACCCAGTACTTC. V is TRBV7-2 and J is TRBJ2-5, with no clear D. This CDR3 region has 13 residues. CDR1 and CDR2 (germline): SGHTA, FQGNSA. V gave up 1 base and J gave up 4 bases, with 7 bases separating them.

This clonotype is medium-sized. The V and J genes are TRBV7-9 and TRBJ1-5; D not certain. V dropped 1 base and J dropped 6 bases, with 4 bases sitting between them. The germline V gene encodes CDR1 SEHNR and CDR2 FQNEAQ (reference sequence). This CDR3 region has 12 residues. The CDR3: CASSLGPQPQHF. For the CDR3, the DNA is TGTGCCAGCAGCTTAGGACCTCAGCCCCAGCATTTT.

J is TRBJ2-7 and V is TRBV4-1, with TRBD1 identical over 10 bases. Per the germline V gene, CDR1 is MGHRA and CDR2 is YSYEKL. Unmatched junction bases numbered 5, after V lost 4 bases and J lost 2 bases. The CDR3 extends over 15 amino acids. The CDR3 reads CASSRRQGAAYEQYF. CDR3 DNA: TGCGCCAGCAGCCGTCGACAGGGGGCGGCCTACGAGCAGTACTTC.

This rearrangement joins TRBV2 to TRBJ1-2; 7 nucleotides line up with TRBD1. This CDR3 spans 14 amino acids. With 5 bases clipped from V and 4 bases from J, the junction kept 7 bases outside the gene matches. CDR1 is SNHLY, CDR2 FYNNEI, per germline. CDR3 sequence reads: CASSQDRVRYGYTF. CDR3 sequence (DNA): TGTGCCAGCAGTCAAGACAGGGTGCGCTATGGCTACACCTTC.

The sample holds a few counts of this clonotype. This chain links TRBV5-6 with TRBJ1-2, with D maybe TRBD1 (6 bases). The CDR3 is made up of 14 amino acids. V was shortened by 0 bases and J by 7 bases, with 13 bases between the two germline ends. Germline CDR1 SGHDT, CDR2 YYEEEE. CDR3 sequence: CASSLAPGAGGYTF. CDR3 bases: TGTGCCAGCAGCTTGGCCCCAGGGGCAGGTGGCTACACCTTC.

In this sample, this clonotype turned up a few times. The rearrangement joins TRBV11-2 to TRBJ1-2; D is undetermined. The CDR3 extends over 12 amino acids. The V end lost 4 bases, the J end lost 4 bases, and 7 bases lay between the germline ends. CDR1 and CDR2 (germline): SGHAT, FQNNGV. CDR3 nucleotides: TGTGCCAGCAGCTCTAAGGGCTATGGCTACACCTTC. This codes for CASSSKGYGYTF.

A few counts support this clonotype. The rearrangement uses TRBV15 and TRBJ2-7; the D gene is possibly TRBD1 (5 bases). This CDR3 spans 16 amino acids. V was clipped by 1 base and J by 2 bases, with 15 bases between them. CDR1 and CDR2 (germline): LNHNV, YYDKDF (reference sequence). CDR3: CATSRVGVGRTYEQYF. CDR3 in DNA: TGTGCCACCAGCAGAGTAGGGGTAGGCCGAACCTACGAGCAGTACTTC. The full variable domain, with the rest looked up from reference TRBV15 and TRBJ2-7, is DAMVIQNPRYQVTQFGKPVTLSCSQTLNHNVMYWYQQKSSQAPKLLFHYYDKDFNNEADTPDNFQSRRPNTSFCFLDIRSPGLGDTAMYLCATSRVGVGRTYEQYFGPGTRLTVT.

This clonotype occurred a few times. The chain couples TRBV29-1 to TRBJ2-7; D unclear. V lost 6 bases to trimming and J lost 5 bases, with 11 bases between them. CDR3 length equals 11 residues. Germline CDR1 is SQVTM and CDR2 is ANQGSEA. The CDR3 DNA sequence: TGCAGCGTCCGAAGTAGCCACGAGCAGTACTTC. It encodes CSVRSSHEQYF.

The chain is built from TRBV19 and TRBJ2-1; 9 bases match TRBD1. The CDR3 covers 13 residues. J was trimmed by 9 bases and V by 7 bases; bases with no gene match: 7. Looked up from germline, CDR1 is LNHDA and CDR2 is SQIVND (reference sequence). The CDR3 nucleotides read TGTGCCAGTATCGGGACAGGGAACGCTGAGCAGTTCTTC. It encodes CASIGTGNAEQFF.

This clonotype showed up just a few times. This chain uses TRBV12-3 or TRBV12-4 with TRBJ2-5, with TRBD2 matching 11 bases. The CDR3 has 16 residues. The ends lost 5 bases at V and 8 bases at J; junction bases unmatched: 13. The CDR3 nucleotides are TGTGCCAGCAGTGCCACTAGCGGGGGACTACTCAGCACCCAGTACTTC. Translating gives CASSATSGGLLSTQYF.

The chain is built from TRBV27 and TRBJ1-4; D remains ambiguous. The CDR3 covers 13 residues. Germline CDR1 and CDR2: MNHEY and SMNVEV (reference sequence). Trimming removed 10 bases at V and 6 bases at J, with 15 bases between. CDR3 region: CATSKAVYEKLFF. The DNA for the CDR3 is TGTGCCACGAGTAAGGCCGTTTATGAAAAACTGTTTTTT.

By share, this clonotype counts as medium-sized. The chain's CDR3 is CASSLQPYEQYF. CDR3 bases: TGTGCCAGCAGTTTACAGCCCTACGAGCAGTACTTC. J is TRBJ2-7 and V is TRBV28; D gene ambiguous. The germline V gene has CDR1 MDHEN and CDR2 SYDVKM. This CDR3 spans 12 amino acids. V was pared by 2 bases and J by 2 bases, with 4 bases between.